The clone carrying this T cell receptor beta chain was seen once. These data are taken from a study of blood T cell repertoires in COVID-19. CDR1 and CDR2 (germline): MDHEN, SYDVKM. CDR3 size: 15 residues. Germline trimming cut 3 bases from V and 9 bases from J; bases unmatched to any gene: 8. Authors' processing steps: Nucleated cell counts were estimated from reference gene primer amplification. Profiling relied on immunoSEQ multiplex PCR, and the TCRdb table lists in-frame clones only, not all of them. The V and J calls and clone size are taken from that table; D and trimming were inferred from the DNA. The data show 200,000 to 300,000 clones, 70% to 90% seen once. Seattle cases were enrolled at active infection and followed longitudinally.

This TCR derives from an older woman with COVID-19, enrolled during active disease. Sequencing was performed on peripheral blood. V usage is TRBV28 and J usage is TRBJ1-5, with 10 bases that match TRBD1. This chain's CDR3 is CASSFPTGGRSPQHF. The CDR3 DNA reads TGTGCCAGCAGTTTCCCGACAGGGGGCAGGTCGCCCCAGCATTTT. Together with reference TRBV28 and TRBJ1-5, the CDR3 gives the full variable domain: DVKVTQSSRYLVKRTGEKVFLECVQDMDHENMFWYRQDPGLGLRLIYFSYDVKMKEKGDIPEGYSVSREKKERFSLILESASTNQTSMYLCASSFPTGGRSPQHFGDGTRLSIL.